Given below is one TCR beta chain in context. Germline assignment: CDR1 LGHNA and CDR2 YSLEER. The CDR3 has 15 amino acids. V was clipped by 2 bases and J by 0 bases, with 8 bases between them. The data are from a study of OX40 agonist ivuxolimab in advanced cancers. About the study: Hepatocellular carcinoma, melanoma, renal cell or head and neck cancer was diagnosed in the dose-escalation patients.

Profiled with immunoSEQ multiplex PCR; TCRdb holds only in-frame clones, not every one. Here the sample spans 55,000 to 65,000 clones, about 88% being singletons. This TCR derives from an adult with an advanced solid tumor such as melanoma, head and neck, liver or kidney cancer. The rearrangement uses TRBV4-3 and TRBJ1-3, with D unresolved. The starting material was CD4+ or CD8+ T cells sorted from blood, obtained in a trial of the OX40 agonist ivuxolimab. CDR3 nucleotides: TGCGCCAGCAGCCAAAATGCGGTCTCTGGAAACACCATATATTTT. Translating it yields CASSQNAVSGNTIYF.